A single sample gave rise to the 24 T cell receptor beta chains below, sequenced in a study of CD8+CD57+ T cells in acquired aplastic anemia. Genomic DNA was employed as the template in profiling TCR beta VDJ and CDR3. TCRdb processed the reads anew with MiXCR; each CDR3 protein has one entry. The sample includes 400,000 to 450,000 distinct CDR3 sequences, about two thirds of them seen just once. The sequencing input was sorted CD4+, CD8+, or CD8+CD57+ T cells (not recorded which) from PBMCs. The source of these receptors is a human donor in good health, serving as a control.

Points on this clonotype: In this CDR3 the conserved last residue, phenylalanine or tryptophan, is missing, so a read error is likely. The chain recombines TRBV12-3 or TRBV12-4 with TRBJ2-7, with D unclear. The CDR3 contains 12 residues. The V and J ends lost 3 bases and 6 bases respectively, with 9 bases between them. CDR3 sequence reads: CASSLRKGEQYT. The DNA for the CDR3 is TGTGCCAGCAGTTTGAGAAAGGGCGAGCAGTACACT.

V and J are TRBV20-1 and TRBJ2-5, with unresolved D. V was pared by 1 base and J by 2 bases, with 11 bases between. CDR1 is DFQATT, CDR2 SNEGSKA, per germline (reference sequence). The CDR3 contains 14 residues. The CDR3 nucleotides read TGCAGTGCTAGAGGTGGGAAGGAGCAAGAGACCCAGTACTTC. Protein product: CSARGGKEQETQYF.

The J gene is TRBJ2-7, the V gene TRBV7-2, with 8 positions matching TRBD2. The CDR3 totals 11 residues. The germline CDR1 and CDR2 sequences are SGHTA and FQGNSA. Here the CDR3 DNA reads TGTGGGAGCAGCGGGGGTTACGAGCAGTACTTC. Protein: CGSSGGYEQYF.

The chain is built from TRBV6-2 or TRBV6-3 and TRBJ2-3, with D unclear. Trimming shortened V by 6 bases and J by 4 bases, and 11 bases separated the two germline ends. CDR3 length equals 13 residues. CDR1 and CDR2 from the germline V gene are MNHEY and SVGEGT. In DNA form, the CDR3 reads TGTGCCAGCAGCGACACTCTCGCAGATACGCAGTATTTT. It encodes CASSDTLADTQYF.

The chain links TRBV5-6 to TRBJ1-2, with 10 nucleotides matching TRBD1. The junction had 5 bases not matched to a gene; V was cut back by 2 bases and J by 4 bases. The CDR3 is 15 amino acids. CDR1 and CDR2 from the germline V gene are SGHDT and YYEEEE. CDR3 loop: CASSFGDRGGYGYTF. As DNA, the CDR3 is TGTGCCAGCAGCTTCGGGGACAGGGGAGGCTATGGCTACACCTTC.

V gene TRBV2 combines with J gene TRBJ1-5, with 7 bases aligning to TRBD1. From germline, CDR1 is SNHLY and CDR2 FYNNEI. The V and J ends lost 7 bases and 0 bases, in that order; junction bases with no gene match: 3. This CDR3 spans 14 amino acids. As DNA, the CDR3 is TGTGCCAGCAAAGGGGGCGGTAGCAATCAGCCCCAGCATTTT. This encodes CASKGGGSNQPQHF.

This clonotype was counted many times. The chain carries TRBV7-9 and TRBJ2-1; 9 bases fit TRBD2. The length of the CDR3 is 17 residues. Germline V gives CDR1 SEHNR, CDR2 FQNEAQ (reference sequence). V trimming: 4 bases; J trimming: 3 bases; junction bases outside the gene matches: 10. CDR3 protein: CASSSIGRGGFYNEQFF. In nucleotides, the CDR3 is TGTGCCAGCAGCTCAATCGGGCGGGGGGGCTTCTACAATGAGCAGTTCTTC. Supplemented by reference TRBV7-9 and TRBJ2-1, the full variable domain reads DTGVSQNPRHKITKRGQNVTFRCDPISEHNRLYWYRQTLGQGPEFLTYFQNEAQLEKSRLLSDRFSAERPKGSFSTLEIQRTEQGDSAMYLCASSSIGRGGFYNEQFFGPGTRLTVL.

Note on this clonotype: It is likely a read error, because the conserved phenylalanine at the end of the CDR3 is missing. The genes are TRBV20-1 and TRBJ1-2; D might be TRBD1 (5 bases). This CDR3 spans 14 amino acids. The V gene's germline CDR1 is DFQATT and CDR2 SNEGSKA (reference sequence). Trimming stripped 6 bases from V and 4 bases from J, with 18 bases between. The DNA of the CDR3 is TGCAGTGCCATACGGGACGGACTAATCTATGGCTACACCTCC. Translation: CSAIRDGLIYGYTS.

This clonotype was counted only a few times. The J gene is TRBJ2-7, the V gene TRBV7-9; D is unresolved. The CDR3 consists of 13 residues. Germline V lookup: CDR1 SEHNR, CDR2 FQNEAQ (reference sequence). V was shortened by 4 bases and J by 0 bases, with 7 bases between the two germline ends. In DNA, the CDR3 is TGTGCCAGCAGCTCCGGATACTCCTACGAGCAGTACTTC. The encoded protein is CASSSGYSYEQYF. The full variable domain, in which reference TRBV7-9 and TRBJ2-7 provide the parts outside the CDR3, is DTGVSQNPRHKITKRGQNVTFRCDPISEHNRLYWYRQTLGQGPEFLTYFQNEAQLEKSRLLSDRFSAERPKGSFSTLEIQRTEQGDSAMYLCASSSGYSYEQYFGPGTRLTVT.

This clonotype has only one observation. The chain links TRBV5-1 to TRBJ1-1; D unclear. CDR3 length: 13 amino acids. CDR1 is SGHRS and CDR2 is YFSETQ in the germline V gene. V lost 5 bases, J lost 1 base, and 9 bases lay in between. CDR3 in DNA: TGCGCCAGCAGAAATCCACAGAACACTGAAGCTTTCTTT. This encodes CASRNPQNTEAFF. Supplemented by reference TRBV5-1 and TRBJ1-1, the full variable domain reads KAGVTQTPRYLIKTRGQQVTLSCSPISGHRSVSWYQQTPGQGLQFLFEYFSETQRNKGNFPGRFSGRQFSNSRSEMNVSTLELGDSALYLCASRNPQNTEAFFGQGTRLTVV.

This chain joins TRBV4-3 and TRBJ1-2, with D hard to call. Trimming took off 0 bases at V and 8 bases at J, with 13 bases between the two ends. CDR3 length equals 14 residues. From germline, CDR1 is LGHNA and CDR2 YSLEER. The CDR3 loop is CASSQDERAGGYTF. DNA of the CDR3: TGCGCCAGCAGCCAAGATGAAAGGGCGGGGGGCTACACCTTC.

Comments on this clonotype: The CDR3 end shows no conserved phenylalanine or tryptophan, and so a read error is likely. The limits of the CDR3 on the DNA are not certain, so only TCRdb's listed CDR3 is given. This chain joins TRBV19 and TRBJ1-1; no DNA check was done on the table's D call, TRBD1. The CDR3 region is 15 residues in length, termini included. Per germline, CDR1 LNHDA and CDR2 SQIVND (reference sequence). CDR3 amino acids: CASSTQPTGDTQDFV.

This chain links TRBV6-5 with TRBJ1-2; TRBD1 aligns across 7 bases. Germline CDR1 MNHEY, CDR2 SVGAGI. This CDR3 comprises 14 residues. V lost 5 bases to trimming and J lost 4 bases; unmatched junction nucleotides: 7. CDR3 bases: TGTGCCAGCAGTAGGGACAGAACTTCCTATGGCTACACCTTC. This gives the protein CASSRDRTSYGYTF.

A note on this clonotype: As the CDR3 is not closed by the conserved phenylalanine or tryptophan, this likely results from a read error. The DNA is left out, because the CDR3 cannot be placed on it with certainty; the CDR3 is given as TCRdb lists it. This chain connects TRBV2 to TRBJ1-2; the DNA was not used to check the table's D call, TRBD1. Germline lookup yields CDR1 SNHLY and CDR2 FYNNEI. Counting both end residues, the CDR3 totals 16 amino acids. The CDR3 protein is CASSDSGTGAHEQYFG.

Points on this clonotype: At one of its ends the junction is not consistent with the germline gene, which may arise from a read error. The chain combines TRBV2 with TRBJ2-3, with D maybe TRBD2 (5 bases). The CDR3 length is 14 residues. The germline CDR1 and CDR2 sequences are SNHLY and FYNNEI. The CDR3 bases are TGTGCCAGCACCCGTACGGGGTGGGGAGATTCGCAGTATTTC. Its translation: CASTRTGWGDSQYF. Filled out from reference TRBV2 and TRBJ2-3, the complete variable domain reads EPEVTQTPSHQVTQMGQEVILRCVPISNHLYFYWYRQILGQKVEFLVSFYNNEISEKSEIFDDQFSVERPDGSNFTLKIRSTKLEDSAMYFCASTRTGWGDSQYFGPGTRLTVL.

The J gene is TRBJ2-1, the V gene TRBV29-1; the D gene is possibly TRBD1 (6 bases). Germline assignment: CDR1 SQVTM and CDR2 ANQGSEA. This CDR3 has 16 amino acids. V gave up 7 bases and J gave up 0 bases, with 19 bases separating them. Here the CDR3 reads CSAKAGTQSSYNEQFF. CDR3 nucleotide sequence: TGCAGCGCCAAAGCCGGGACACAAAGCTCCTACAATGAGCAGTTCTTC.

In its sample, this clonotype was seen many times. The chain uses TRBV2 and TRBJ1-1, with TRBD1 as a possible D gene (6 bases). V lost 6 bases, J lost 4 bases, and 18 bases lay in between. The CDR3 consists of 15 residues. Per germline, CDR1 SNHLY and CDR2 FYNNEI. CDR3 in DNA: TGTGCCAGCAGCCAACAGGGTAACCCAGGCACTGAAGCTTTCTTT. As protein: CASSQQGNPGTEAFF.

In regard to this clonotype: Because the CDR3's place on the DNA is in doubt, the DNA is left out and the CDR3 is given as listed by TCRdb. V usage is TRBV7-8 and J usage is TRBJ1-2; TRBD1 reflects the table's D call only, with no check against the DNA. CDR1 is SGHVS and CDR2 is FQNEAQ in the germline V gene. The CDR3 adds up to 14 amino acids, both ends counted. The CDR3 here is CASSLAGAEQYFGF.

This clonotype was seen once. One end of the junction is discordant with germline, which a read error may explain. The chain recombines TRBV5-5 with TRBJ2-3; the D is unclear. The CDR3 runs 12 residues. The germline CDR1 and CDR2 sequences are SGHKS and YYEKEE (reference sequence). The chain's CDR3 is CASSLAEDTQYF. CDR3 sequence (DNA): TGCGCCAGCAGCTTAGCAGAGGATACGCAGTATTTT.

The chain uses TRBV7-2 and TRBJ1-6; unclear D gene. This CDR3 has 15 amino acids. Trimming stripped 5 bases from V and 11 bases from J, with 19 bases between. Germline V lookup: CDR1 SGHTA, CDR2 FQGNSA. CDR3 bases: TGTGCCAGCAGCGCCCGTACGGGCCATACGGCACCCCTCCACTTT. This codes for CASSARTGHTAPLHF.

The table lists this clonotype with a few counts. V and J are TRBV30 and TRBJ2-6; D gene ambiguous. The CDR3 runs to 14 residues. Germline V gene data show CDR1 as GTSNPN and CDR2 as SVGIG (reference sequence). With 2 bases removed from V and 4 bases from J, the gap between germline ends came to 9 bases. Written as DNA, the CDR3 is TGTGCCTGGAGTAACACGGCAGGGGCCAACGTCCTGACTTTC. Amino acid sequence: CAWSNTAGANVLTF.

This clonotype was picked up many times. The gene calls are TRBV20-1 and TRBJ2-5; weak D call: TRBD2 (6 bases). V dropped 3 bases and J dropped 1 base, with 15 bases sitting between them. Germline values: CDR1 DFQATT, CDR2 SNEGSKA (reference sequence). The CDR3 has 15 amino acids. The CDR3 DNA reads TGCAGTGCTAGGGTGCGGGGTAACCCCCAAGAGACCCAGTACTTC. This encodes CSARVRGNPQETQYF.

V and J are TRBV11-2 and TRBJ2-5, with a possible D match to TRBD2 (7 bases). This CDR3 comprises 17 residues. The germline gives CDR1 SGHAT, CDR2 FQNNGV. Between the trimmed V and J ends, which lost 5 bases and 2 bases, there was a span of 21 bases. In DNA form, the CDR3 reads TGTGCCAGCAGCCATAGCAGCGAGGGGGGGAAACAAGAGACCCAGTACTTC. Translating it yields CASSHSSEGGKQETQYF.

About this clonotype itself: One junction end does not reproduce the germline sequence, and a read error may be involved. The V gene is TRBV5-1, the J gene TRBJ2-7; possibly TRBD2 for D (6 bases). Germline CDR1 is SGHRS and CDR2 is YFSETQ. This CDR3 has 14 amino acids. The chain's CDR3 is CASSLGLAGCEQYF. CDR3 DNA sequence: TGTGCCAGCAGCTTAGGACTGGCGGGATGCGAGCAGTACTTC.